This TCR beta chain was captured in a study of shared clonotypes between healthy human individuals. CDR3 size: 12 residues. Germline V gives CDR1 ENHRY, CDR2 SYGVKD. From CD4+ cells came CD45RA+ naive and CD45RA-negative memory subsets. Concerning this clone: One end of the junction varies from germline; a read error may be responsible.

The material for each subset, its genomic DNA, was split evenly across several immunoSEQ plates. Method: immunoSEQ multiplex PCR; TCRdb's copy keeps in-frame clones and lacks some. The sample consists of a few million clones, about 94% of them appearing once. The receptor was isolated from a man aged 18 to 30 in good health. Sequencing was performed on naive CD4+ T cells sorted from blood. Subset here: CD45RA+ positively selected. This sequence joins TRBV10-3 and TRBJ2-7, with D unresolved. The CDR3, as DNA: TGTGCCAGCAGTGCCAGTGGGCGCGAGCAGTACTTC. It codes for CASSASGREQYF.